This T cell receptor (beta chain) was sequenced for a study of shared clonotypes between healthy human individuals. The CDR3 consists of 10 residues. Trimming took off 6 bases at V and 6 bases at J, with 2 bases between the two ends. Germline V gives CDR1 MNHEY, CDR2 SMNVEV (reference sequence). Method: immunoSEQ multiplex PCR; TCRdb's copy keeps in-frame clones and lacks some. The sample contains some 500,000 clones, around 77% of which appear only once. The TCR comes from a woman in her thirties or forties in good health. Some clones in this sample may be carry-over from other donors' samples. This rearrangement joins TRBV27 to TRBJ2-2, with no clear D. The sequenced sample was PBMCs. The CDR3 region is CASSPGELFF. Written as DNA, the CDR3 is TGTGCCAGCAGCCCCGGGGAGCTGTTTTTT.